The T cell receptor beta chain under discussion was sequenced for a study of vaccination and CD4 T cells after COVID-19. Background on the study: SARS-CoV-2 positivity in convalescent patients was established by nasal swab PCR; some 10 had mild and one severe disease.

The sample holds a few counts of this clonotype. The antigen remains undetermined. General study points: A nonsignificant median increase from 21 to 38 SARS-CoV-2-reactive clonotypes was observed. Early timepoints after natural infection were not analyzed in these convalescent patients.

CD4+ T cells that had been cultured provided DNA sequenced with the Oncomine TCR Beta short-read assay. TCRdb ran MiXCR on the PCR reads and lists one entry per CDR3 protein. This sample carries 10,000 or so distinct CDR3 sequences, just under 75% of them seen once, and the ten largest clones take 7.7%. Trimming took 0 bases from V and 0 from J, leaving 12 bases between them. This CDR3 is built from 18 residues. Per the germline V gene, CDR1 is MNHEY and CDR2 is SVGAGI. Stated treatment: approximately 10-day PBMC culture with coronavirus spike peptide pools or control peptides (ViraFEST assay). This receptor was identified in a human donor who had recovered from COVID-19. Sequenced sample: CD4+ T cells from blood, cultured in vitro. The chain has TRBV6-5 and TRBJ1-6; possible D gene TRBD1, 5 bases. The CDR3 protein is CASSYSGQASSYNSPLHF. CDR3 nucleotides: TGTGCCAGCAGTTACTCCGGACAAGCGAGCTCCTATAATTCACCCCTCCACTTT.